This T cell receptor beta chain was profiled in a study of cytomegalovirus exposure and HLA in healthy donors. The PCR made use of 60 Vbeta and 13 Jbeta primers. The protocol was immunoSEQ multiplex PCR, while the TCRdb copy is restricted to in-frame clones and leaves out a portion. The data hold approximately 240,000 clones, with 70% to 85% observed a single time. This CDR3 has 16 amino acids. CDR1 ENHRY and CDR2 SYGVKD come from the germline V gene. V lost 0 bases, J lost 6 bases, and 10 bases stayed unmatched. A remark on this clone: The antigen is not known.

General study points: Within a later analysis, the majority of CMV-associated TCR beta chains appeared HLA-restricted. Indistinguishable V segments, including TRBV6-2 and TRBV6-3, were excluded.

This rearrangement joins TRBV10-3 to TRBJ1-1, with 7 bases aligning to TRBD1. This TCR derives from a woman aged 60-75 years in good health and CMV-seropositive. The specimen was PBMCs. The CDR3 bases are TGTGCCATCAGTGAGTCGAGGGGGCCCAGAGCTGCTGAAGCTTTCTTT. Its protein is CAISESRGPRAAEAFF.